Listed here are 2 T cell receptor beta chains from one sample, sequenced in a study of T cells expressing NK-cell markers. From the 5' RACE reads, TCRdb lists one entry per CDR3 protein and no DNA. This table holds approximately 150,000 distinct CDR3 sequences. Sample: blood T cells: a sorted CD56 or NKG2C T cell subset, CD4+ or CD8+ T cells, or bulk PBMC T cells (not recorded which). The receptors were sampled from a young man in good health.

The chain links TRBV14 to TRBJ1-2; there is no DNA to check the TCRdb D call of TRBD1. The CDR3 has 16 amino acids. Germline CDR1 and CDR2: SGHDN and FVKESK. Here the CDR3 reads CASSQRAYETGHGYTF.

The chain is built from TRBV6-5 and TRBJ1-1; TCRdb picks TRBD1, but there is no DNA to check that call. The CDR3 has 18 amino acids. CDR1 is MNHEY and CDR2 is SVGAGI in the germline V gene. CDR3 sequence: CASSYSLLYRVRNTEAFF.